The rows below give T cell receptor beta chains drawn from one sample of a study of cytomegalovirus exposure and HLA in healthy donors. The data were produced by immunoSEQ multiplex PCR, yet TCRdb's version contains in-frame clones alone and is incomplete. In the table there are over 150,000 clones, roughly 85% of which are singletons. Material for sequencing was PBMCs. The source of these receptors is a woman in her 30s in good health and CMV-seronegative. Both conserved end residues are part of each CDR3. The D gene is left open where the match is weak. Not all rows give a size; the values are once, few, many and, for expanded clones, a class.

>TRBJ1-6|-|TRBV28|TRBD1
CASSLLQGANNSPLHF
TGTGCCAGCAGTTTATTGCAGGGGGCGAATAATTCACCCCTCCACTTT
>TRBJ2-2|-|TRBV5-1|TRBD2
CASSLVSGRTGELFF
TGCGCCAGCAGCTTGGTTAGCGGGAGGACCGGGGAGCTGTTTTTT
>TRBJ1-1|-|TRBV18|TRBD1
CASSYTGTGRGTEAFF
TGTGCCAGCTCGTACACCGGGACAGGGCGGGGCACTGAAGCTTTCTTT
>TRBJ1-4|-|TRBV6-6|TRBD1
CASRTGGITNEKLFF
TGTGCCAGCAGGACAGGGGGTATAACTAATGAAAAACTGTTTTTT
>TRBJ1-1|-|TRBV18|-
CASSPWQNTEAFF
TGTGCCAGCTCACCATGGCAGAACACTGAAGCTTTCTTT
>TRBJ2-7|-|TRBV6-1|TRBD1
CASRLTGGLAYEQYF
TGTGCCAGCAGACTAACAGGGGGCCTTGCCTACGAGCAGTACTTC
>TRBJ2-2|-|TRBV5-1|-
CASSEVPTGELFF
TGCGCCAGCAGCGAGGTCCCCACCGGGGAGCTGTTTTTT
>TRBJ2-1|-|TRBV5-1|-
CASSWADNVYNEQFF
TGCGCCAGCAGCTGGGCTGACAACGTGTACAATGAGCAGTTCTTC
>TRBJ1-6|-|TRBV28|-
CASSPGSYNSPLHF
TGTGCCAGCTCCCCGGGCTCCTATAATTCACCCCTCCACTTT
>TRBJ2-1|once|TRBV28|TRBD2
CASSFGGSSYNEQFF
TGTGCCAGCAGTTTCGGGGGGAGCTCCTACAATGAGCAGTTCTTC
>TRBJ2-1|-|TRBV18|TRBD2
CASSPPPSGDEQFF
TGTGCCAGCTCACCACCCCCTAGCGGGGATGAGCAGTTCTTC
>TRBJ1-3|-|TRBV30|TRBD1
CAWSLPGTVGNTIYF
TGTGCCTGGAGTTTACCCGGGACAGTGGGAAACACCATATATTTT
>TRBJ1-3|-|TRBV6-5|-
CASSFDRSSGNTIYF
TGTGCCAGCAGTTTTGACAGGAGCTCTGGAAACACCATATATTTT
>TRBJ2-2|-|TRBV19|TRBD2
CASSRGLAGVGTGELFF
TGTGCCAGTAGTAGGGGACTAGCGGGAGTAGGGACCGGGGAGCTGTTTTTT
>TRBJ2-3|once|TRBV11-3|TRBD1
CASSATGVFTDTQYF
TGTGCCAGCAGCGCGACAGGGGTGTTCACAGATACGCAGTATTTT